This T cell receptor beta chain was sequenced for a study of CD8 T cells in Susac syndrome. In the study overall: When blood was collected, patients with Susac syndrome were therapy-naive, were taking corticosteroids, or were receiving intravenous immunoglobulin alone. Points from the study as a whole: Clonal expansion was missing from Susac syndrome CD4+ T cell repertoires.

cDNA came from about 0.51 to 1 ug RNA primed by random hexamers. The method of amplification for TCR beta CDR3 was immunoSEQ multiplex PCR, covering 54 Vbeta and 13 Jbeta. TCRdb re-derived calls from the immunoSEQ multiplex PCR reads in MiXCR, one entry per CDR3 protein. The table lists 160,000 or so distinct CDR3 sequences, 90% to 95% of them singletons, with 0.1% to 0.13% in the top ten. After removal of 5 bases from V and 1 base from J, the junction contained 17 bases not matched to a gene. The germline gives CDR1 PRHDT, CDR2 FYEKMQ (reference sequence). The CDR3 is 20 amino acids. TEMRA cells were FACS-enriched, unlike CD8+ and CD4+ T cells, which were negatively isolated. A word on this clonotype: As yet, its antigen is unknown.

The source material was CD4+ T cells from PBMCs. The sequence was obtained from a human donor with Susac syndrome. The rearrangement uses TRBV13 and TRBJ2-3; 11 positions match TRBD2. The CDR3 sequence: CASSSGLAGHRTPGTDTQYF. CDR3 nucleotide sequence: TGTGCCAGCAGCAGCGGACTAGCGGGCCACCGCACCCCCGGCACAGATACGCAGTATTTT.